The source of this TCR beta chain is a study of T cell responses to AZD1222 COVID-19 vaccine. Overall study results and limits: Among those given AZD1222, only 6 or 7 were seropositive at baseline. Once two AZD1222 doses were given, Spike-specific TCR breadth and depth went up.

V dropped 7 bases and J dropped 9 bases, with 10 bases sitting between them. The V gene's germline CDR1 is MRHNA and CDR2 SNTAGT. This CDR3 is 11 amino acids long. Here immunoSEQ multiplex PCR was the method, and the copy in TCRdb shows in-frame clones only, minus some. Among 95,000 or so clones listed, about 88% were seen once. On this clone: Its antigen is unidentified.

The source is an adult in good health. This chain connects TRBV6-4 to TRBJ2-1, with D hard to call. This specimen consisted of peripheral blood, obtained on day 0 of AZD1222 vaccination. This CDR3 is CASNPCVEQFF. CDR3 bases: TGTGCCAGCAACCCGTGCGTTGAGCAGTTCTTC.